The next 9 T cell receptor beta chains were all read from a single sample in a study of T-cell reconstitution after alpha-beta-depleted transplantation in children. Unique molecular identifiers were incorporated when the TCRbeta library was constructed. TCRdb reanalysed the PCR reads using MiXCR and keeps one entry per CDR3 protein. The sample yields more than 250,000 distinct CDR3 sequences, approximately 9.6% seen once. The material sequenced was PBMCs from the stem cell graft donor, taken from the stem cell graft. These receptors came from a human donor who donated a stem cell graft to a child with SCID.

This clonotype was observed at least ten times. The chain recombines TRBV4-2 with TRBJ2-3; TRBD2 matches 14 bases. The CDR3 runs 15 residues. The germline V gene encodes CDR1 LGHNA and CDR2 YNFKEQ. V dropped 1 base and J dropped 6; count of bases not matched to a gene: 0. Here the CDR3 reads CASSQGTSGGDTQYF. CDR3 DNA sequence: TGTGCCAGCAGCCAAGGGACTAGCGGGGGGGATACGCAGTATTTT.

This clonotype was seen many times. The chain employs TRBV29-1 and TRBJ2-7; tentative D call: TRBD2 (5 bases). Germline V CDR1 and CDR2: SQVTM, ANQGSEA. The CDR3 is made up of 11 amino acids. V was cut by 6 bases and J by 6 bases, with 12 bases left in between. CDR3 residues: CSVTAGSEQYF. DNA for the CDR3: TGCAGCGTGACCGCGGGCTCCGAGCAGTACTTC.

This clonotype was picked up a small number of times. This chain connects TRBV9 to TRBJ2-3; D is unresolved. V was pared by 4 bases and J by 4 bases, with 10 bases between. The germline CDR1 and CDR2 sequences are SGDLS and YYNGEE. The CDR3 has 13 amino acids. CDR3 sequence reads: CASSPRLADTQYF. In DNA form, the CDR3 reads TGTGCCAGCAGCCCACGACTGGCAGATACGCAGTATTTT.

At least ten counts were recorded for this clonotype. This chain connects TRBV27 to TRBJ1-1; 7 positions agree with TRBD1. The CDR3 sequence is 14 residues long. V dropped 3 bases and J dropped 2; count of bases not matched to a gene: 3. Per the germline V gene, CDR1 is MNHEY and CDR2 is SMNVEV (reference sequence). The CDR3 sequence is CASSFQGVNTEAFF. The CDR3 DNA sequence: TGTGCCAGCAGTTTTCAGGGGGTTAACACTGAAGCTTTCTTT.

This clonotype was seen a few times. V usage is TRBV20-1 and J usage is TRBJ2-5, with D possibly TRBD1 on 5 matching bases. The CDR3 is 13 amino acids. Germline CDR1 and CDR2: DFQATT and SNEGSKA (reference sequence). The germline V and J ends were trimmed by 1 base and 0 bases, with 6 bases remaining between them. CDR3 region: CSARAGHQETQYF. For the CDR3, the DNA is TGCAGTGCTAGAGCAGGGCACCAAGAGACCCAGTACTTC.

This clonotype has a count of ten or more. This chain joins TRBV5-6 and TRBJ2-6; D ambiguous. Germline CDR1 reads SGHDT; CDR2 reads YYEEEE. The CDR3 contains 16 residues. V lost 2 bases to trimming and J lost 0 bases, with 9 bases between them. The DNA for the CDR3 is TGTGCCAGCAGCTTTGACGTGTTCTCTGGGGCCAACGTCCTGACTTTC. The encoded protein is CASSFDVFSGANVLTF.

This clonotype was observed many times. This chain links TRBV5-1 with TRBJ2-2; TRBD1 agrees at 7 bases. The CDR3 sequence is 14 residues long. Germline V lookup: CDR1 SGHRS, CDR2 YFSETQ. Trimming took 5 bases from V and 6 from J; bases not matched to a gene: 7. This chain's CDR3 is CASSQGQTSGELFF. In DNA form, the CDR3 reads TGCGCCAGCAGTCAGGGACAGACGTCCGGGGAGCTGTTTTTT.

This clonotype was counted at least ten times. The V call is TRBV7-9, the J call TRBJ1-6, with TRBD1 matching over 7 bases. Trimming at V came to 5 bases and at J to 10 bases, leaving 8 bases not matched to a gene. The germline V gene has CDR1 SEHNR and CDR2 FQNEAQ (reference sequence). The CDR3 covers 14 residues. CDR3 DNA: TGTGCCAGCAGCCGGACAGGAGTGGGCTCACCCCTCCACTTT. Encoded protein: CASSRTGVGSPLHF.

The chain links TRBV9 to TRBJ1-5; D is perhaps TRBD1 (6 bases). The germline V gene encodes CDR1 SGDLS and CDR2 YYNGEE. There are 15 residues in the CDR3. V lost 1 base, J lost 3 bases, and 11 bases lay in between. The CDR3, as DNA: TGTGCCAGCAGCGTAAGGGGGGAGCCCAATCAGCCCCAGCATTTT. Its translation is CASSVRGEPNQPQHF.